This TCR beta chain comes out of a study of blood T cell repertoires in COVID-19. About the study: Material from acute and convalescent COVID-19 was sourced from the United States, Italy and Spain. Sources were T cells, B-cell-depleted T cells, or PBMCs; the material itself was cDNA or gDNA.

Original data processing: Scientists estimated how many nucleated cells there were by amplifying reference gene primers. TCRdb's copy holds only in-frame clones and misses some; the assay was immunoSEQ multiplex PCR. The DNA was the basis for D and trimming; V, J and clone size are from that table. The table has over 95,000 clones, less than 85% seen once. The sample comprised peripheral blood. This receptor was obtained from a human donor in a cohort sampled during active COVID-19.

CDR3 amino acids: CASSGGAGVGTEAFF. For the CDR3, the DNA is TGTGCCAGCAGCGGAGGGGCGGGGGTAGGGACTGAAGCTTTCTTT. The chain carries TRBV9 and TRBJ1-1, with D perhaps matching TRBD1 (5 bases). The CDR3 is 15 amino acids. Germline CDR1 is SGDLS and CDR2 is YYNGEE. Trimming left V 3 bases short and J 5 bases short, with 17 bases between. The variable domain in full, completed from reference TRBV9 and TRBJ1-1, reads DSGVTQTPKHLITATGQRVTLRCSPRSGDLSVYWYQQSLDQGLQFLIQYYNGEERAKGNILERFSAQQFPDLHSELNLSSLELGDSALYFCASSGGAGVGTEAFFGQGTRLTVV.